These 30 T cell receptor beta chains came from one sample sequenced in a study of T cell repertoires in cytomegalovirus infection. TCRdb re-derived calls from the reads in MiXCR, one entry per CDR3 protein. The data show approximately 470,000 distinct CDR3 sequences, approximately 46% seen once. The antigens these receptors bind are not known. The sample in question was cultured PBMCs, obtained from culture after CMV antigen stimulation. These receptors were obtained from a human donor in good health (CMV status not recorded). Some clones in this sample may be carry-over from other donors' samples.

The chain is built from TRBV14 and TRBJ2-3, with D possibly being TRBD1 (6 bases). V lost 0 bases to trimming and J lost 6 bases, with 16 bases between them. The CDR3 spans 16 residues. The germline V gene has CDR1 SGHDN and CDR2 FVKESK. The CDR3 sequence is CASSQDWGRIVDTQYF. DNA of the CDR3: TGTGCCAGCAGCCAAGATTGGGGGCGGATTGTTGATACGCAGTATTTT. Looking up the rest from reference TRBV14 and TRBJ2-3 gives the full variable domain: EAGVTQFPSHSVIEKGQTVTLRCDPISGHDNLYWYRRVMGKEIKFLLHFVKESKQDESGMPNNRFLAERTGGTYSTLKVQPAELEDSGVYFCASSQDWGRIVDTQYFGPGTRLTVL.

This rearrangement joins TRBV7-8 to TRBJ1-4; TRBD1 matches 9 bases. Germline V CDR1 and CDR2: SGHVS, FQNEAQ. The ends lost 1 base at V and 8 bases at J; junction bases unmatched: 8. The CDR3 sequence is 16 residues long. The CDR3 nucleotides are TGTGCCAGCAGCTTAGTGGGGGGACAGGGTAGGGAAAAACTGTTTTTT. Protein product: CASSLVGGQGREKLFF.

There are a few counts of this clonotype. The V gene is TRBV15, the J gene TRBJ2-2; D perhaps matches TRBD1 (5 bases). The germline CDR1 and CDR2 sequences are LNHNV and YYDKDF (reference sequence). V was clipped by 0 bases and J by 7 bases, with 9 bases between them. This CDR3 is built from 14 residues. CDR3 loop: CATSREGEGGELFF. CDR3 in DNA: TGTGCCACCAGCAGAGAAGGGGAAGGCGGGGAGCTGTTTTTT.

About this clonotype itself: One end of the junction varies from germline; a read error may be responsible. The chain carries TRBV4-1 and TRBJ1-1; 12 positions agree with TRBD1. CDR1 MGHRA and CDR2 YSYEKL come from the germline V gene. The CDR3 runs to 18 residues. CDR3 sequence (DNA): TGTGCCAGCAGCCAAGGAAGCCGGGACAGGGGGCGCGACACTGAAGCTTTCTTT. This translates into CASSQGSRDRGRDTEAFF.

This clonotype showed up just a few times. The chain carries TRBV6-6 and TRBJ1-5; perhaps TRBD1 as D (5 bases). Trimming shortened V by 6 bases and J by 2 bases, and 17 bases separated the two germline ends. Germline CDR1 MNHNY, CDR2 SVGAGI (reference sequence). This CDR3 comprises 16 residues. CDR3 DNA sequence: TGTGCCAGCAGCCCCGGAGGGTCAGGGCGCAATCAGCCCCAGCATTTT. Protein: CASSPGGSGRNQPQHF.

The chain uses TRBV7-2 and TRBJ1-6, with 7 bases fitting TRBD1. The trim removed 6 bases at V and 7 bases at J, leaving 9 bases unmatched. Per germline, CDR1 SGHTA and CDR2 FQGNSA. The CDR3 contains 15 residues. CDR3 protein: CASRRLWGQNSPLHF. As DNA, the CDR3 is TGTGCCAGCAGACGACTGTGGGGACAGAATTCACCCCTCCACTTT.

The rearrangement uses TRBV7-4 and TRBJ2-7; TRBD1 matches at 10 bases. J gave up 6 bases and V 1 base, and 6 bases lay outside the gene matches. This CDR3 is built from 15 residues. Germline values: CDR1 SGHVT, CDR2 SQSDAQ. CDR3 nucleotide sequence: TGTGCCAGCAGCTTAGGAGGAGGGACAGGGGTCGAGCAGTACTTC. Encoded protein: CASSLGGGTGVEQYF.

The V and J genes are TRBV5-6 and TRBJ2-2; 8 bases agree with TRBD1. After removal of 2 bases from V and 3 bases from J, the junction contained 0 bases not matched to a gene. The CDR3 has 14 amino acids. The germline gives CDR1 SGHDT, CDR2 YYEEEE. The CDR3 DNA sequence: TGTGCCAGCAGCTTCAGGGGGCACACCGGGGAGCTGTTTTTT. Protein: CASSFRGHTGELFF.

This clonotype was seen a handful of times. The chain joins TRBV7-9 to TRBJ2-7; no clear D gene. Deletions cut 5 bases from V and 2 bases from J, with 13 bases between. Germline V lookup: CDR1 SEHNR, CDR2 FQNEAQ (reference sequence). The CDR3 has 14 amino acids. The CDR3 loop is CASSRAPAAYEQYF. The DNA of the CDR3 is TGTGCCAGCAGCCGGGCCCCCGCGGCCTACGAGCAGTACTTC. Full variable domain (outside the CDR3, taken from reference TRBV7-9 and TRBJ2-7): DTGVSQNPRHKITKRGQNVTFRCDPISEHNRLYWYRQTLGQGPEFLTYFQNEAQLEKSRLLSDRFSAERPKGSFSTLEIQRTEQGDSAMYLCASSRAPAAYEQYFGPGTRLTVT.

This clonotype was detected once. The chain couples TRBV15 to TRBJ2-7; 12 bases are shared with TRBD2. Per the germline V gene, CDR1 is LNHNV and CDR2 is YYDKDF (reference sequence). The CDR3 spans 18 residues. The V segment lost 1 base and the J segment 0 bases; nucleotides outside the gene matches: 7. The CDR3 DNA is TGTGCCACCAGCAGAGGAATGGGACTAGCGGGTTTCTCCTACGAGCAGTACTTC. Protein sequence: CATSRGMGLAGFSYEQYF.

This clonotype was counted a few times. This sequence joins TRBV11-2 and TRBJ1-4, with a possible D match to TRBD1 (6 bases). CDR3 length: 15 amino acids. Germline-derived CDR1 and CDR2 are SGHAT and FQNNGV. V dropped 2 bases and J dropped 7 bases, with 14 bases sitting between them. The CDR3 reads CASSLYAEGVEKLFF. CDR3 nucleotide sequence: TGTGCCAGCAGCTTATACGCCGAGGGGGTTGAAAAACTGTTTTTT.

The chain couples TRBV27 to TRBJ2-2, with D tentatively TRBD1 (5 bases). With 10 bases removed from V and 5 bases from J, the gap between germline ends came to 11 bases. The CDR3 length is 12 residues. Germline V gene sequence: CDR1 MNHEY, CDR2 SMNVEV (reference sequence). Here the CDR3 DNA reads TGTGCCACGATGGGGCGGACCGGGGAGCTGTTTTTT. It encodes CATMGRTGELFF.

This chain connects TRBV5-4 to TRBJ1-1; 8 positions match TRBD1. Trimming took 3 bases from V and 6 from J; bases not matched to a gene: 4. CDR1 and CDR2 (germline): SGHNT, YYREEE (reference sequence). This CDR3 has 13 amino acids. The CDR3 region has the DNA TGTGCCAGCAGCTCAGCAGGGGGCCCTGAAGCTTTCTTT. This translates into CASSSAGGPEAFF.

This clonotype has only a few counts. The CDR3 sequence: CSARVGTGGMFEQYF. The DNA for the CDR3 is TGCAGTGCTAGAGTTGGGACAGGGGGTATGTTCGAGCAGTACTTC. This sequence joins TRBV20-1 and TRBJ2-7; 11 positions agree with TRBD1. The CDR3 extends over 15 amino acids. In germline, CDR1 is DFQATT, CDR2 SNEGSKA (reference sequence). V trimming: 1 base; J trimming: 6 bases; junction bases outside the gene matches: 8.

This sequence joins TRBV19 and TRBJ1-2, with D possibly TRBD1 on 5 matching bases. Germline loops: CDR1 LNHDA, CDR2 SQIVND (reference sequence). Trimming left V 5 bases short and J 5 bases short, with 15 bases between. This CDR3 spans 14 amino acids. CDR3 nucleotide sequence: TGTGCCAGTAGTGGATCAGGGAAGGGGTATGGCTACACCTTC. It translates to CASSGSGKGYGYTF.

The gene calls are TRBV18 and TRBJ2-1; D call uncertain. Trimming removed 1 base from V and 3 bases from J, with 10 bases in between. CDR1 is KGHSH and CDR2 is LQKENI in the germline V gene. The CDR3 extends over 15 amino acids. In DNA, the CDR3 is TGTGCCAGCTCACCACTGCTTGGAGACTACAATGAGCAGTTCTTC. It yields the protein CASSPLLGDYNEQFF.

In its sample, this clonotype was seen a few times. The V gene is TRBV5-6, the J gene TRBJ2-1; 10 positions agree with TRBD2. This CDR3 has 17 residues. Germline assignment: CDR1 SGHDT and CDR2 YYEEEE. V shed 4 bases, J shed 0 bases, and the junction held 7 bases outside the gene matches. CDR3 protein: CASSPRSSGSSYNEQFF. The CDR3, as DNA: TGTGCCAGCAGCCCACGATCTAGCGGGAGCTCCTACAATGAGCAGTTCTTC.

V usage is TRBV7-2 and J usage is TRBJ2-1; D uncertain. This CDR3 is 13 amino acids long. CDR1 SGHTA and CDR2 FQGNSA come from the germline V gene. V lost 5 bases, J lost 7 bases, and 12 bases lay in between. The CDR3 DNA follows: TGTGCCAGCAGCACCCCTCCACGTAATGAGCAGTTCTTC. Protein: CASSTPPRNEQFF.

The rearrangement links TRBV12-3 or TRBV12-4 to TRBJ2-7; D possibly uses TRBD1 or TRBD2 (5 bases each). V was shortened by 6 bases and J by 7 bases, with 19 bases between the two germline ends. The CDR3 covers 14 residues. CDR3 region: CASSPEAGSAEQYF. Here the CDR3 DNA reads TGTGCCAGCAGCCCGGAGGCAGGGTCCGCAGAGCAGTACTTC.

The chain links TRBV10-3 to TRBJ2-7; no clear D gene. The CDR3 covers 13 residues. The germline CDR1 and CDR2 sequences are ENHRY and SYGVKD. Trimming cost V 4 bases and J 0 bases, with 7 bases left between them. The CDR3 is CAISGALSYEQYF. For the CDR3, the DNA is TGTGCCATCAGTGGGGCACTCTCCTACGAGCAGTACTTC.

This clonotype turned up a few times. The chain links TRBV7-2 to TRBJ1-4; no reliable D call. The germline V gene encodes CDR1 SGHTA and CDR2 FQGNSA. V shed 1 base and J shed 6 bases, with 6 bases lying between them. The CDR3 is 13 residues long. The DNA for the CDR3 is TGTGCCAGCAGCTTAGGGACCTATGAAAAACTGTTTTTT. It translates to CASSLGTYEKLFF.

The chain couples TRBV20-1 to TRBJ1-1; TRBD1 is a possible D gene (6 bases). With 6 bases removed from V and 0 bases from J, the gap between germline ends came to 11 bases. The V gene's germline CDR1 is DFQATT and CDR2 SNEGSKA (reference sequence). This CDR3 contains 13 residues. The CDR3 coding sequence is TGCAGTGCCAGGGGCGGGATGAACACTGAAGCTTTCTTT. Translating it yields CSARGGMNTEAFF.

The table lists this clonotype with a few counts. The J gene is TRBJ1-6, the V gene TRBV7-8, with D possibly matching TRBD1 (6 bases). Germline V gene data show CDR1 as SGHVS and CDR2 as FQNEAQ. V lost 4 bases to trimming and J lost 8 bases, with 18 bases between them. The CDR3 covers 16 residues. CDR3 nucleotides: TGTGCCAGCAGCTGGGGGGGGGGGGCGGCTGATTCACCCCTCCACTTT. It yields the protein CASSWGGGAADSPLHF.

V is TRBV5-6 and J is TRBJ2-5; a weak D match, TRBD1 (5 bases). Germline V lookup: CDR1 SGHDT, CDR2 YYEEEE. The CDR3 length is 13 residues. Between the trimmed V and J ends, which lost 0 bases and 5 bases, there was a span of 8 bases. CDR3 in DNA: TGTGCCAGCAGCTTGGGACAGTTTGAGACCCAGTACTTC. Translating it yields CASSLGQFETQYF. The full variable domain, its missing parts supplied by reference TRBV5-6 and TRBJ2-5, is DAGVTQSPTHLIKTRGQQVTLRCSPKSGHDTVSWYQQALGQGPQFIFQYYEEEERQRGNFPDRFSGHQFPNYSSELNVNALLLGDSALYLCASSLGQFETQYFGPGTRLLVL.

This clonotype was recorded a few times. V gene TRBV5-6 combines with J gene TRBJ2-6; D is possibly TRBD1 or TRBD2 (5 bases each). This CDR3 contains 19 residues. Germline V gene lookup returns CDR1 SGHDT and CDR2 YYEEEE. The V and J ends lost 4 bases and 4 bases respectively, with 24 bases between them. The DNA of the CDR3 is TGTGCCAGCAGCAGACCAGGGACCCGAACCCTTGGGGGGGCCAACGTCCTGACTTTC. Translating it yields CASSRPGTRTLGGANVLTF.

The chain recombines TRBV7-9 with TRBJ2-1, with 14 bases fitting TRBD2. Germline V gene sequence: CDR1 SEHNR, CDR2 FQNEAQ (reference sequence). After removal of 5 bases from V and 8 bases from J, the junction contained 8 bases not matched to a gene. The CDR3 sequence is 16 residues long. This chain's CDR3 is CASSPKGTSGSHEQFF. For the CDR3, the DNA is TGTGCCAGCAGCCCAAAGGGGACTAGCGGGAGCCATGAGCAGTTCTTC.

The chain uses TRBV29-1 and TRBJ2-1, with 10 bases aligning to TRBD1. With 1 base clipped from V and 0 bases from J, the junction kept 3 bases outside the gene matches. The CDR3 extends over 16 amino acids. The germline gives CDR1 SQVTM, CDR2 ANQGSEA. Here the CDR3 DNA reads TGCAGCGTTGAAGGGACAGGGGGTCTCTCCTACAATGAGCAGTTCTTC. It specifies CSVEGTGGLSYNEQFF.

This clonotype has a handful of counts. This chain uses TRBV27 with TRBJ2-1; TRBD2 aligns across 8 bases. The germline V gene encodes CDR1 MNHEY and CDR2 SMNVEV (reference sequence). The J segment lost 9 bases and the V segment lost 6 bases, leaving 13 bases of the junction unmatched. The CDR3 is made up of 15 amino acids. For the CDR3, the DNA is TGTGCCAGCAGCTCTCCGGGACTAGAACTCTCTGAGCAGTTCTTC. It specifies CASSSPGLELSEQFF.

This clonotype occurred a few times. The rearrangement joins TRBV12-3 or TRBV12-4 to TRBJ2-5, with D hard to call. CDR3 length: 11 residues. V lost 7 bases, J lost 6 bases, and 9 bases lay in between. Here the CDR3 DNA reads TGTGCCAGCAACCTTGGTCAGACCCAGTACTTC. It specifies CASNLGQTQYF.

The chain uses TRBV6-1 and TRBJ2-3; D may be TRBD1 or TRBD2 (5 bases each). With 0 bases removed from V and 6 bases from J, the gap between germline ends came to 19 bases. Looked up from germline, CDR1 is MNHNS and CDR2 is SASEGT. CDR3 size: 17 residues. Here the CDR3 DNA reads TGTGCCAGCAGTGAAGCGTGGGGACCGACCGGGCTCGATACGCAGTATTTT. This sequence encodes CASSEAWGPTGLDTQYF.